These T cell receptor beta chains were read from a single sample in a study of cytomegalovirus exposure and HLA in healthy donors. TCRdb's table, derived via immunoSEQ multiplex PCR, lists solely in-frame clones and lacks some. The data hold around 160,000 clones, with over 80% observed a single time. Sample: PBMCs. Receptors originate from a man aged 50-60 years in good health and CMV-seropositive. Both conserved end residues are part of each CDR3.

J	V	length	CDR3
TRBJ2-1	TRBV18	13	CASSPGGRDEQFF
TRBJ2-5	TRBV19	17	CASSPGTSGRTRETQYF
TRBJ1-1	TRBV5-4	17	CASSLDRDRSVGTEAFF
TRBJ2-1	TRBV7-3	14	CASSLGDYLSEQFF
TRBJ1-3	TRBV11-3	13	CASSLESGDTIYF
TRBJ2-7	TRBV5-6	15	CASSLGLAGAYEQYF
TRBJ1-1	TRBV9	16	CASSKIMGGSSTEAFF
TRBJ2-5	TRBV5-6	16	CASSFPSGGTPKTQYF
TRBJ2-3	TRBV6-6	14	CASSYGGSGDTQYF
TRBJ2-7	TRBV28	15	CASNPPGTGSYEQYF
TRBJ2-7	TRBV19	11	CASSSVYEQYF
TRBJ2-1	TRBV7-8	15	CASSLGAGGHSEQFF
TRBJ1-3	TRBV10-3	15	CATSPDRPSGNTIYF